These 15 T cell receptor beta chains were all obtained from the same sample, sequenced in a study of blood T cell repertoires in COVID-19. TCRdb keeps only in-frame clones here, not all; method: immunoSEQ multiplex PCR. The table records some 140,000 clones, 65% to 80% of them present only once. Input material: peripheral blood. The receptors stem from a man older than 75 with acute or convalescent COVID-19.

In DNA, the CDR3 is TGTGCCAGCAGCCCCAACGTCGGGGAAAAACTGTTTTTT. It encodes CASSPNVGEKLFF. This rearrangement joins TRBV7-2 to TRBJ1-4; D ambiguous. Trimming shortened V by 5 bases and J by 8 bases, and 12 bases separated the two germline ends. The V gene's germline CDR1 is SGHTA and CDR2 FQGNSA. This CDR3 is built from 13 residues.

This clone has a single count. This rearrangement joins TRBV4-1 to TRBJ2-7; tentatively, D is TRBD2 (6 bases). Trimming cost V 4 bases and J 0 bases, with 16 bases left between them. The CDR3 has 16 amino acids. The germline V gene has CDR1 MGHRA and CDR2 YSYEKL. This CDR3 is CASSLPPGGDSYEQYF. The CDR3 DNA sequence: TGCGCCAGCAGCCTCCCCCCGGGCGGGGACTCCTACGAGCAGTACTTC.

The gene calls are TRBV19 and TRBJ2-7; TRBD1 might be the D (5 bases). CDR3 length equals 15 residues. CDR1 and CDR2 from the germline V gene are LNHDA and SQIVND (reference sequence). The V gene lost 1 base and the J gene lost 0 bases, with 10 bases spanning the gap. The CDR3 DNA follows: TGTGCCAGTAGTATAGCGGCCAGGGCCTCCTACGAGCAGTACTTC. Translating it yields CASSIAARASYEQYF.

This clone occurred once. V usage is TRBV6-5 and J usage is TRBJ1-6, with 7 positions matching TRBD1. Germline V lookup: CDR1 MNHEY, CDR2 SVGAGI. The ends lost 6 bases at V and 7 bases at J; junction bases unmatched: 9. The CDR3 length is 15 residues. The CDR3 reads CASRTGSALNSPLHF. The DNA of the CDR3 is TGTGCCAGCAGGACAGGGTCAGCACTCAATTCACCCCTCCACTTT.

In this sample, this clone turned up once. This rearrangement joins TRBV10-3 to TRBJ2-2; D perhaps matches TRBD2 (7 bases). Germline values: CDR1 ENHRY, CDR2 SYGVKD. The CDR3 is 14 residues long. Between the trimmed V and J ends, which lost 10 bases and 4 bases, there was a span of 16 bases. DNA for the CDR3: TGTGCCACTACCTGGGGGGGGGCCACCGGGGAGCTGTTTTTT. It specifies CATTWGGATGELFF.

V is TRBV27 and J is TRBJ2-7; tentatively, D is TRBD2 (6 bases). With 10 bases removed from V and 6 bases from J, the gap between germline ends came to 13 bases. Looked up from germline, CDR1 is MNHEY and CDR2 is SMNVEV (reference sequence). The CDR3 consists of 11 residues. The CDR3 DNA is TGTGCCAAAGGGGAGGAGGTCGAGCAGTACTTC. Protein product: CAKGEEVEQYF.

The rearrangement uses TRBV5-1 and TRBJ2-1; perhaps TRBD1 as D (5 bases). Germline CDR1 SGHRS, CDR2 YFSETQ. The CDR3 runs 17 residues. The germline V and J ends were trimmed by 4 bases and 1 base, with 18 bases remaining between them. The CDR3 loop reads CASSPTGSAGSYNEQFF. The CDR3 DNA is TGCGCCAGCAGCCCTACGGGTTCGGCAGGGTCCTACAATGAGCAGTTCTTC.

The chain carries TRBV6-2 or TRBV6-3 and TRBJ2-3; D is perhaps TRBD1 (6 bases). This CDR3 spans 12 amino acids. With 5 bases removed from V and 6 bases from J, the gap between germline ends came to 9 bases. Per the germline V gene, CDR1 is MNHEY and CDR2 is SVGEGT. The CDR3 protein is CASSNREDTQYF. In DNA, the CDR3 is TGTGCCAGCAGTAACAGGGAGGATACGCAGTATTTT.

The chain links TRBV28 to TRBJ1-5, with D perhaps TRBD1 (6 bases). V lost 3 bases, J lost 3 bases, and 18 bases lay in between. In germline, CDR1 is MDHEN, CDR2 SYDVKM. The CDR3 has 17 residues. CDR3 loop: CASSLDSTGPLNQPQHF. The DNA of the CDR3 is TGTGCCAGCAGTTTGGATTCGACAGGCCCTCTCAATCAGCCCCAGCATTTT. Full variable domain (missing parts from reference TRBV28 and TRBJ1-5): DVKVTQSSRYLVKRTGEKVFLECVQDMDHENMFWYRQDPGLGLRLIYFSYDVKMKEKGDIPEGYSVSREKKERFSLILESASTNQTSMYLCASSLDSTGPLNQPQHFGDGTRLSIL.

CDR3 nucleotides: TGTGCCAGCAGTTTTAGAAATGAAAAACTGTTTTTT. As protein: CASSFRNEKLFF. The chain combines TRBV27 with TRBJ1-4; the D is unclear. Germline CDR1 is MNHEY and CDR2 is SMNVEV (reference sequence). The CDR3 runs to 12 residues. V lost 3 bases and J lost 5, with 4 bases in between. The variable domain in full, completed from reference TRBV27 and TRBJ1-4, reads EAQVTQNPRYLITVTGKKLTVTCSQNMNHEYMSWYRQDPGLGLRQIYYSMNVEVTDKGDVPEGYKVSRKEKRNFPLILESPSPNQTSLYFCASSFRNEKLFFGSGTQLSVL.

V gene TRBV3-1 (or the pseudogene TRBV3-2) combines with J gene TRBJ1-5; TRBD1 might be the D (6 bases). This CDR3 is built from 15 residues. V was trimmed by 4 bases and J by 2 bases, leaving 12 bases between them. Germline V gives CDR1 LGHDT, CDR2 YNNKEL (reference sequence). CDR3 amino acids: CASSPRSGGNQPQHF. CDR3 DNA sequence: TGTGCCAGCAGCCCGCGCTCAGGGGGCAATCAGCCCCAGCATTTT.

The chain combines TRBV6-2 or TRBV6-3 with TRBJ1-4, with TRBD1 matching 7 bases. CDR1 and CDR2 from the germline V gene are MNHEY and SVGEGT. The CDR3 runs 16 residues. V shed 5 bases and J 7 bases; nucleotides not matched to a gene: 13. CDR3: CASSLISTGWGEKLFF. As DNA, the CDR3 is TGTGCCAGCAGTCTCATTTCGACAGGGTGGGGTGAAAAACTGTTTTTT.

The chain carries TRBV10-3 and TRBJ1-5; the match to TRBD1 covers 9 bases. Germline V gene lookup returns CDR1 ENHRY and CDR2 SYGVKD. The CDR3 has 16 amino acids. The J segment lost 4 bases and the V segment lost 3 bases, leaving 7 bases of the junction unmatched. DNA of the CDR3: TGTGCCATCAGTGATTCGGACAGGGGCCGAAATCAGCCCCAGCATTTT. The encoded protein is CAISDSDRGRNQPQHF.

This clone was recorded only once. V and J are TRBV25-1 and TRBJ2-5; D gene unclear. CDR3 size: 14 residues. Germline loops: CDR1 MGHDK, CDR2 SYGVNS. Trimming cost V 6 bases and J 0 bases, with 11 bases left between them. This CDR3 is CASSRDLYQETQYF. The CDR3 DNA sequence: TGTGCCAGCAGCCGAGACTTGTACCAAGAGACCCAGTACTTC.

This clone was detected only a few times. The chain couples TRBV5-4 to TRBJ2-1; the match to TRBD1 covers 8 bases. The CDR3 has 15 residues. V shed 4 bases and J 1 base; nucleotides not matched to a gene: 4. Germline V gene data show CDR1 as SGHNT and CDR2 as YYREEE (reference sequence). For the CDR3, the DNA is TGTGCCAGCAGCCAGGGGGCAGGGTCCTACAATGAGCAGTTCTTC. Residues: CASSQGAGSYNEQFF.